The 13 T cell receptor beta chains below all came from one sample that was sequenced in a study of OX40 agonist ivuxolimab in advanced cancers. Receptors were amplified or captured by the immunoSEQ multiplex PCR assay. As stored in TCRdb, this immuneACCESS dataset retains in-frame rearrangements with V and J assigned. A fraction of the clones does not appear; measured against another copy, unresolved V genes explain less than half of the discrepancy, and the remainder lacks a known reason. This sample is represented by about 84,000 clones; approximately 84% of them were singletons. The ten largest clones add up to approximately 2.6% of the sample. Here the sequenced sample was CD4+ or CD8+ T cells sorted from blood, taken in a trial of the OX40 agonist ivuxolimab. The source is an adult with an advanced solid tumor such as melanoma, head and neck, liver or kidney cancer.

The gene calls are TRBV11-2 and TRBJ2-4; 7 bases align to TRBD2. The J segment lost 10 bases and the V segment lost 5 bases, leaving 2 bases of the junction unmatched. This CDR3 contains 11 residues. The germline V gene encodes CDR1 SGHAT and CDR2 FQNNGV. The DNA for the CDR3 is TGTGCCAGCAGCGTGGGGGGGATTCAGTACTTC. Protein sequence: CASSVGGIQYF.

The CDR3 protein is CASSPTGQRQETQYF. Written as DNA, the CDR3 is TGTGCCAGCAGCCCTACGGGACAGAGGCAAGAGACCCAGTACTTC. The V call is TRBV7-9, the J call TRBJ2-5, with TRBD1 identical over 7 bases. The ends lost 5 bases at V and 2 bases at J; junction bases unmatched: 8. Germline lookup yields CDR1 SEHNR and CDR2 FQNEAQ (reference sequence). CDR3 length equals 15 residues.

The chain carries TRBV21-1 and TRBJ1-1; the table's D gene call, TRBD1, was not cross checked with the DNA. TRBV21-1 is a pseudogene segment. The CDR3 sequence is 15 residues long. The CDR3 region has the DNA TGTGCCAGCAGCAAGGGACAGGTTGGCAACACTGAAGCTTTCTTT. This gives the protein CASSKGQVGNTEAFF.

The chain recombines TRBV6-4 with TRBJ2-3; 13 positions match TRBD2. The trim removed 7 bases at V and 4 bases at J, leaving 2 bases unmatched. The CDR3 runs 14 residues. CDR1 MRHNA and CDR2 SNTAGT come from the germline V gene. CDR3 coding DNA: TGTGCCAGCAAGGGGACTAGCGGGGCAGATACGCAGTATTTT. The encoded protein is CASKGTSGADTQYF.

At least ten counts were recorded for this clone. The chain is built from TRBV19 and TRBJ1-1; D perhaps matches TRBD1 (6 bases). Trimming pared 3 bases from V and 10 bases from J, leaving 12 bases between. The CDR3 covers 12 residues. Looked up from germline, CDR1 is LNHDA and CDR2 is SQIVND (reference sequence). CDR3 sequence: CASSIQGLSAFF. Here the CDR3 DNA reads TGTGCCAGTAGTATCCAGGGGCTTTCAGCTTTCTTT.

This clone was seen a few times. This chain's CDR3 is CASSLDDNQPQHF. Written as DNA, the CDR3 is TGCGCCAGCAGCTTGGACGACAATCAGCCCCAGCATTTT. The chain recombines TRBV5-1 with TRBJ1-5; D uncertain. V was cut by 0 bases and J by 3 bases, with 4 bases left in between. The CDR3 loop spans 13 amino acids. Germline CDR1 and CDR2: SGHRS and YFSETQ.

The rearrangement links TRBV7-2 to TRBJ2-5; a weak D match, TRBD1 (5 bases). CDR3 length: 14 amino acids. Trimming removed 6 bases at V and 5 bases at J, with 16 bases between. Germline V gene data show CDR1 as SGHTA and CDR2 as FQGNSA. This CDR3 is CASSSGPVMETQYF. The CDR3 bases are TGTGCCAGCAGTTCAGGGCCTGTGATGGAGACCCAGTACTTC. Looking up the rest from reference TRBV7-2 and TRBJ2-5 gives the full variable domain: GAGVSQSPSNKVTEKGKDVELRCDPISGHTALYWYRQSLGQGLEFLIYFQGNSAPDKSGLPSDRFSAERTGGSVSTLTIQRTQQEDSAVYLCASSSGPVMETQYFGPGTRLLVL.

The chain has TRBV2 and TRBJ1-2; D unresolved. The CDR3 spans 12 residues. The germline CDR1 and CDR2 sequences are SNHLY and FYNNEI. Trimming removed 7 bases from V and 0 bases from J, with 6 bases in between. As DNA, the CDR3 is TGTGCCAGCACCCGGACTAACTATGGCTACACCTTC. Its protein is CASTRTNYGYTF.

V usage is TRBV28 and J usage is TRBJ1-3; the D is unclear. The germline gives CDR1 MDHEN, CDR2 SYDVKM. This CDR3 has 14 residues. Trimming left V 8 bases short and J 3 bases short, with 14 bases between. The chain's CDR3 is CASHGSLIGNTIYF. The CDR3 DNA sequence: TGTGCCAGCCACGGTTCGTTAATTGGAAACACCATATATTTT.

The rearrangement links TRBV28 to TRBJ2-2, with 9 positions matching TRBD1. The CDR3 sequence is 15 residues long. J lost 5 bases, V lost 6 bases, and 7 bases had no gene match. Looked up from germline, CDR1 is MDHEN and CDR2 is SYDVKM. CDR3 nucleotides: TGTGCCAGCAGGCCCGGGACAGGGCGGACCGGGGAGCTGTTTTTT. Protein: CASRPGTGRTGELFF.

This chain connects TRBV10-3 to TRBJ1-2; D unclear. The germline V and J ends were trimmed by 3 bases and 7 bases, with 6 bases remaining between them. Germline lookup yields CDR1 ENHRY and CDR2 SYGVKD. This CDR3 is 11 amino acids long. CDR3 DNA sequence: TGTGCCATCAGTGACCAAGGTGGCTACACCTTC. It translates to CAISDQGGYTF.

V is TRBV7-8 and J is TRBJ1-2; D might be TRBD1 (5 bases). V was shortened by 3 bases and J by 2 bases, with 13 bases between the two germline ends. The germline gives CDR1 SGHVS, CDR2 FQNEAQ. This CDR3 is 15 amino acids long. Here the CDR3 reads CASSFVGQGNYGYTF. The CDR3 nucleotides are TGTGCCAGCAGCTTCGTCGGGCAGGGAAACTATGGCTACACCTTC.

This rearrangement joins TRBV4-3 to TRBJ1-2, with TRBD1 matching over 8 bases. Germline V CDR1 and CDR2: LGHNA, YSLEER. The CDR3 contains 14 residues. Trimming took 2 bases from V and 6 from J; bases not matched to a gene: 5. This CDR3 reads CASSQTGTGDGYTF. The DNA for the CDR3 is TGCGCCAGCAGCCAAACCGGGACAGGTGATGGCTACACCTTC.